Described below is a single T cell receptor beta chain sequence and its context. As handled by the study authors: Quantification of nucleated cells was approximated via reference gene primer amplification. TCRdb's table, derived via immunoSEQ multiplex PCR, lists solely in-frame clones and lacks some. D and trimming were read from the DNA, whereas the V and J calls and clone size are those reported in that table. The data hold roughly 380,000 clones, with more than 85% observed a single time. The data belong to a study of blood T cell repertoires in COVID-19. The wider study: The study drew acute and convalescent COVID-19 samples from the United States, Italy and Spain.

CDR3 length: 14 residues. Germline-derived CDR1 and CDR2 are SGHRS and YFSETQ. Trimming cost V 1 base and J 2 bases; bases outside gene matches: 0. Symptom resolution, clearance, or two negative PCRs marked the recovered donors of Cohort 3. Sequenced input: PBMCs or T cells enriched from blood (not recorded which). V is TRBV5-1 and J is TRBJ2-7; 10 bases align to TRBD2. This receptor was obtained from a woman aged 30 to 39 who had recovered from COVID-19. CDR3 coding DNA: TGCGCCAGCAGCTTGACTAGCGGGACCTACGAGCAGTACTTC. As protein: CASSLTSGTYEQYF.